This entry is about one T cell receptor (beta chain). The data are from a study of PD-L1 blockade in urothelial cancer. The assay was immunoSEQ multiplex PCR, and TCRdb's table has in-frame clones only and misses some. The sample lists about 29,000 clones, around four fifths occurring once. As for time point: peripheral blood 6 weeks after treatment start. CDR1 SEHNR and CDR2 FQNEAQ come from the germline V gene (reference sequence). The CDR3 covers 14 residues. With 6 bases clipped from V and 5 bases from J, the junction kept 9 bases outside the gene matches. The sample in question was PBMCs, obtained around atezolizumab (anti-PD-L1) treatment. The receptor was isolated from a man between 65 and 85 years old with urothelial cancer. The J gene is TRBJ2-5, the V gene TRBV7-9, with 7 nucleotides matching TRBD2. The CDR3 DNA reads as TGTGCCAGCAGAAAGTTGGCGGGAGATGAGACCCAGTACTTC. This translates into CASRKLAGDETQYF.